The next 28 T cell receptor beta chains were all read from a single sample in a study of blood T cell repertoires in COVID-19. The repertoire was sequenced with immunoSEQ multiplex PCR; TCRdb's copy has only in-frame clones and lacks some. Of around 190,000 clones listed, approximately 81% are singletons. Sequencing was carried out using peripheral blood. The receptors stem from a woman of 80 years or more with acute or convalescent COVID-19.

V is TRBV5-1 and J is TRBJ2-2; a possible D gene is TRBD1 (6 bases). CDR1 SGHRS and CDR2 YFSETQ come from the germline V gene. Trimming left V 4 bases short and J 6 bases short, with 10 bases between. This CDR3 contains 13 residues. CDR3 loop: CASSIQGSGELFF. In DNA form, the CDR3 reads TGCGCCAGCAGCATACAGGGTTCCGGGGAGCTGTTTTTT.

This rearrangement joins TRBV29-1 to TRBJ2-7; D might be TRBD1 (6 bases). The ends were cut back, 6 bases at V and 2 bases at J, with 17 bases in the middle. Germline CDR1 and CDR2: SQVTM and ANQGSEA. The CDR3 is 14 amino acids. The CDR3 region is CSVTKQGQPYEQYF. The CDR3 DNA reads as TGCAGCGTGACGAAACAGGGCCAACCCTACGAGCAGTACTTC.

The rearrangement uses TRBV5-1 and TRBJ1-1; tentative D call: TRBD1 (5 bases). The V gene's germline CDR1 is SGHRS and CDR2 YFSETQ. The CDR3 has 14 amino acids. V lost 4 bases to trimming and J lost 5 bases, with 15 bases between them. The CDR3 spells CASSRPGGMTEAFF. The CDR3 bases are TGCGCCAGCAGCCGTCCGGGGGGGATGACTGAAGCTTTCTTT.

The V gene is TRBV30, the J gene TRBJ2-3, with D perhaps matching TRBD2 (6 bases). Germline CDR1 GTSNPN, CDR2 SVGIG (reference sequence). Deletions cut 0 bases from V and 6 bases from J, with 13 bases between. The CDR3 covers 14 residues. CDR3 sequence: CAWSVGSGRDTQYF. DNA for the CDR3: TGTGCCTGGAGTGTAGGCAGTGGGAGGGATACGCAGTATTTT.

The J gene is TRBJ2-5, the V gene TRBV7-9; 9 nucleotides match TRBD2. The CDR3 sequence is 17 residues long. Per the germline V gene, CDR1 is SEHNR and CDR2 is FQNEAQ (reference sequence). With 1 base clipped from V and 4 bases from J, the junction kept 10 bases outside the gene matches. The CDR3 coding sequence is TGTGCCAGCAGCTTAGGGCCTCTTGCGGGAGGGCCAGAGACCCAGTACTTC. This sequence encodes CASSLGPLAGGPETQYF.

The chain couples TRBV30 to TRBJ1-6, with D possibly being TRBD1 (5 bases). Per the germline V gene, CDR1 is GTSNPN and CDR2 is SVGIG (reference sequence). Deletions cut 5 bases from V and 9 bases from J, with 17 bases between. This CDR3 has 14 residues. CDR3 loop: CAWDRDSGRSPLHF. The CDR3 DNA is TGTGCCTGGGACCGGGACTCAGGACGTTCACCCCTCCACTTT. Based on the CDR3 plus reference TRBV30 and TRBJ1-6, the full variable domain is SQTIHQWPATLVQPVGSPLSLECTVEGTSNPNLYWYRQAAGRGLQLLFYSVGIGQISSEVPQNLSASRPQDRQFILSSKKLLLSDSGFYLCAWDRDSGRSPLHFGNGTRLTVT.

This chain joins TRBV19 and TRBJ2-5; 8 positions agree with TRBD1. This CDR3 comprises 14 residues. The V gene's germline CDR1 is LNHDA and CDR2 SQIVND (reference sequence). V dropped 5 bases and J dropped 1; count of bases not matched to a gene: 3. As DNA, the CDR3 is TGTGCCAGTAGTCTTGGACAGGGCCAAGAGACCCAGTACTTC. Amino acid sequence: CASSLGQGQETQYF.

V usage is TRBV9 and J usage is TRBJ2-2, with 8 bases that match TRBD2. The CDR3 loop spans 16 amino acids. Per the germline V gene, CDR1 is SGDLS and CDR2 is YYNGEE. After removal of 4 bases from V and 2 bases from J, the junction contained 7 bases not matched to a gene. The DNA for the CDR3 is TGTGCCAGCAGCTTATCGACTAGCGTCAACACCGGGGAGCTGTTTTTT. It encodes CASSLSTSVNTGELFF.

The chain joins TRBV6-5 to TRBJ2-2; D is unclear. This CDR3 region has 14 residues. Deletions cut 6 bases from V and 2 bases from J, with 10 bases between. Germline assignment: CDR1 MNHEY and CDR2 SVGAGI. The CDR3 is CASSPMSNTGELFF. In DNA, the CDR3 is TGTGCCAGCAGCCCCATGAGTAACACCGGGGAGCTGTTTTTT.

The chain recombines TRBV3-1 (or the pseudogene TRBV3-2) with TRBJ2-2; D perhaps matches TRBD1 (6 bases). CDR1 and CDR2 (germline): LGHDT, YNNKEL (reference sequence). Trimming shortened V by 4 bases and J by 6 bases, and 12 bases separated the two germline ends. The CDR3 runs 14 residues. The CDR3 bases are TGTGCCAGCAGCCTACAGGGTATCCCCGGGGAGCTGTTTTTT. It is translated as CASSLQGIPGELFF.

The rearrangement links TRBV5-1 to TRBJ2-3; tentative D call: TRBD1 (6 bases). This CDR3 spans 16 amino acids. From germline, CDR1 is SGHRS and CDR2 YFSETQ. V dropped 0 bases and J dropped 2 bases, with 13 bases sitting between them. The chain's CDR3 is CASSLGGLANTDTQYF. For the CDR3, the DNA is TGCGCCAGCAGCTTGGGGGGGCTAGCAAACACAGATACGCAGTATTTT.

V is TRBV7-3 and J is TRBJ1-2; TRBD1 is a possible D gene (5 bases). Trimming shortened V by 1 base and J by 7 bases, and 10 bases separated the two germline ends. CDR1 and CDR2 (germline): SGHTA, FQGTGA. The CDR3 consists of 13 residues. The CDR3 sequence: CASSLMGGTGYTF. The DNA for the CDR3 is TGTGCCAGCAGCTTAATGGGGGGGACTGGCTACACCTTC.

The genes are TRBV5-5 and TRBJ1-1; the D is unclear. Per the germline V gene, CDR1 is SGHKS and CDR2 is YYEKEE (reference sequence). There are 15 residues in the CDR3. The V and J ends lost 4 bases and 1 base respectively, with 14 bases between them. This chain's CDR3 is CASSPVLISNTEAFF. In DNA, the CDR3 is TGTGCCAGCAGCCCGGTGCTCATATCGAACACTGAAGCTTTCTTT.

This rearrangement joins TRBV7-2 to TRBJ2-5; possibly TRBD2 for D (6 bases). Germline CDR1 and CDR2: SGHTA and FQGNSA. V gave up 4 bases and J gave up 2 bases, with 17 bases separating them. The CDR3 loop spans 16 amino acids. The CDR3 DNA reads TGTGCCAGCAGCTCCCAGAGTGGGAGGACACAAGAGACCCAGTACTTC. The encoded protein is CASSSQSGRTQETQYF.

This clone was detected only once. The V gene is TRBV25-1, the J gene TRBJ1-4; D is perhaps TRBD1 (6 bases). This CDR3 has 15 amino acids. V lost 4 bases to trimming and J lost 4 bases, with 13 bases between them. The germline V gene has CDR1 MGHDK and CDR2 SYGVNS. This CDR3 is CASSAMTGLNEKLFF. The CDR3 coding sequence is TGTGCCAGCAGTGCCATGACAGGCCTTAATGAAAAACTGTTTTTT.

The rearrangement joins TRBV3-1 (or the pseudogene TRBV3-2) to TRBJ2-3; TRBD1 matches 9 bases. The CDR3 consists of 13 residues. V lost 10 bases to trimming and J lost 7 bases; unmatched junction nucleotides: 9. CDR1 and CDR2 (germline): LGHDT, YNNKEL (reference sequence). CDR3 nucleotide sequence: TGTGCCACGACCCGGGACAGGGAATATACGCAGTATTTT. Protein: CATTRDREYTQYF.

The chain uses TRBV5-1 and TRBJ2-2; 7 positions agree with TRBD1. Trimming removed 5 bases from V and 4 bases from J; junction bases left unmatched: 8. The germline V gene has CDR1 SGHRS and CDR2 YFSETQ. This CDR3 is built from 15 residues. The CDR3 sequence is CASRETGTGTGELFF. The CDR3 bases are TGCGCCAGCAGGGAGACAGGGACCGGCACCGGGGAGCTGTTTTTT.

The J gene is TRBJ1-1, the V gene TRBV5-1; perhaps TRBD1 as D (5 bases). The germline V gene encodes CDR1 SGHRS and CDR2 YFSETQ. CDR3 length: 13 amino acids. Trimming removed 4 bases at V and 5 bases at J, with 12 bases between. The CDR3 spells CASSPGLRTEAFF. CDR3 in DNA: TGCGCCAGCAGCCCGGGACTAAGGACTGAAGCTTTCTTT.

The V call is TRBV18, the J call TRBJ1-1; D is perhaps TRBD1 (6 bases). The germline V and J ends were trimmed by 5 bases and 0 bases, with 19 bases remaining between them. CDR3 length: 17 residues. The germline CDR1 and CDR2 sequences are KGHSH and LQKENI. The CDR3 bases are TGTGCCAGCTCAGAAAGACAGGCCCGAGGGGTGAACACTGAAGCTTTCTTT. Amino acid sequence: CASSERQARGVNTEAFF.

At least ten counts were recorded for this clone. The chain couples TRBV5-4 to TRBJ2-7; a weak D match, TRBD1 (6 bases). V dropped 4 bases and J dropped 6 bases, with 11 bases sitting between them. In germline, CDR1 is SGHNT, CDR2 YYREEE (reference sequence). This CDR3 contains 12 residues. The CDR3 here is CASSLGTTEQYF. In DNA, the CDR3 is TGTGCCAGCAGCCTCGGGACAACCGAGCAGTACTTC.

V gene TRBV28 combines with J gene TRBJ1-1; D may be TRBD1 (5 bases). Per germline, CDR1 MDHEN and CDR2 SYDVKM. The CDR3 contains 17 residues. V was trimmed by 6 bases and J by 1 base, leaving 21 bases between them. The CDR3 region has the DNA TGTGCCAGCAGCCCTACGTCCCAGGGTCCACGGAACACTGAAGCTTTCTTT. Its translation: CASSPTSQGPRNTEAFF.

The chain recombines TRBV5-1 with TRBJ2-5; 8 nucleotides match TRBD2. V dropped 6 bases and J dropped 2; count of bases not matched to a gene: 12. This CDR3 is 16 amino acids long. CDR1 is SGHRS, CDR2 YFSETQ, per germline. CDR3 loop: CASTSRAGVNQETQYF. The DNA for the CDR3 is TGCGCCAGCACGTCAAGAGCGGGAGTGAATCAAGAGACCCAGTACTTC.

The gene calls are TRBV5-4 and TRBJ2-2; D might be TRBD2 (7 bases). V dropped 7 bases and J dropped 6 bases, with 28 bases sitting between them. Looked up from germline, CDR1 is SGHNT and CDR2 is YYREEE (reference sequence). The CDR3 is 18 residues long. CDR3 bases: TGTGCCAGCTTAAGGGGGGGAGAGCGCGGAGGGCCCTCCGGGGAGCTGTTTTTT. Protein product: CASLRGGERGGPSGELFF.

This clone was detected once. CDR3 sequence: CASSPSSDTQYF. CDR3 in DNA: TGTGCCAGCAGCCCCTCCTCAGATACGCAGTATTTT. The chain links TRBV6-2 or TRBV6-3 to TRBJ2-3; no clear D gene. Germline V gives CDR1 MNHEY, CDR2 SVGEGT. V lost 6 bases and J lost 4, with 8 bases in between. The CDR3 totals 12 residues.

The rearrangement uses TRBV6-2 or TRBV6-3 and TRBJ1-1; unclear D gene. Trimming shortened V by 0 bases and J by 4 bases, and 9 bases separated the two germline ends. The germline V gene encodes CDR1 MNHEY and CDR2 SVGEGT. The CDR3 totals 14 residues. CDR3 region: CASSYSALLTEAFF. In DNA, the CDR3 is TGTGCCAGCAGTTACTCTGCCTTACTCACTGAAGCTTTCTTT.

The rearrangement joins TRBV4-3 to TRBJ2-2, with a tentative D call TRBD2 (5 bases). The germline V gene has CDR1 LGHNA and CDR2 YSLEER. The CDR3 consists of 16 residues. Trimming took off 0 bases at V and 3 bases at J, with 11 bases between the two ends. CDR3 sequence: CASSQDRAGYTGELFF. The CDR3, as DNA: TGCGCCAGCAGCCAAGATCGGGCGGGCTACACCGGGGAGCTGTTTTTT.

This chain joins TRBV5-1 and TRBJ2-7; 8 nucleotides line up with TRBD1. Germline CDR1 is SGHRS and CDR2 is YFSETQ. Unmatched junction bases numbered 29, after V lost 4 bases and J lost 2 bases. The CDR3 runs to 22 residues. The CDR3 reads CASSRTVLDKEGGRGLPYEQYF. CDR3 bases: TGCGCCAGCAGCCGTACCGTCCTGGACAAGGAGGGGGGCAGGGGGCTTCCCTACGAGCAGTACTTC.

The V call is TRBV28, the J call TRBJ2-7, with unresolved D. The germline V gene encodes CDR1 MDHEN and CDR2 SYDVKM. This CDR3 is built from 14 residues. Trimming took off 6 bases at V and 0 bases at J, with 12 bases between the two ends. The CDR3 region is CASSNSGSSYEQYF. The DNA of the CDR3 is TGTGCCAGCAGCAACTCAGGAAGCTCCTACGAGCAGTACTTC. Full variable domain (outside the CDR3, taken from reference TRBV28 and TRBJ2-7): DVKVTQSSRYLVKRTGEKVFLECVQDMDHENMFWYRQDPGLGLRLIYFSYDVKMKEKGDIPEGYSVSREKKERFSLILESASTNQTSMYLCASSNSGSSYEQYFGPGTRLTVT.